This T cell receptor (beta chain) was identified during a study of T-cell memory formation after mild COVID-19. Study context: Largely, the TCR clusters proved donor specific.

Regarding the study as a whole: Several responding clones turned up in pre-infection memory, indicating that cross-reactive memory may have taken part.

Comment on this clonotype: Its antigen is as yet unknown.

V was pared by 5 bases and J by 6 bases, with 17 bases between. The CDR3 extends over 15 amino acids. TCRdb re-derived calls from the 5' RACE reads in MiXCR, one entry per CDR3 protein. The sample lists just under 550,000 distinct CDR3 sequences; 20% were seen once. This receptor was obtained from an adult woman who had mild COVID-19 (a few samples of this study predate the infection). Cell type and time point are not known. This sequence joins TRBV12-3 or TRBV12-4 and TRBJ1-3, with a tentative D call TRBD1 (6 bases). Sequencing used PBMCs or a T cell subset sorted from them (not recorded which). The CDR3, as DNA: TGTGCCAGCAGTCTCGGTACAGGGTGGGAAAACACCATATATTTT. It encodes CASSLGTGWENTIYF.